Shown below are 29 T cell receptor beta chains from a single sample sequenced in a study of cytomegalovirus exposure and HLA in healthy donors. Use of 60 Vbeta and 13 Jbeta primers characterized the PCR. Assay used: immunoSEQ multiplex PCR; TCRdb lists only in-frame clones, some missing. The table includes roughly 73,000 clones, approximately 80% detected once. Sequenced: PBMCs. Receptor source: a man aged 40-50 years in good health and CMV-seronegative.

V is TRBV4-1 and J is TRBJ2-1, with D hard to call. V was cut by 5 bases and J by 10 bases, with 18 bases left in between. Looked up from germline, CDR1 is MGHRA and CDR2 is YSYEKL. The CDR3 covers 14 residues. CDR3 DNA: TGCGCCAGCAGCTACACCGATGTGGGCGAAGAGCAGTTCTTC. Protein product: CASSYTDVGEEQFF.

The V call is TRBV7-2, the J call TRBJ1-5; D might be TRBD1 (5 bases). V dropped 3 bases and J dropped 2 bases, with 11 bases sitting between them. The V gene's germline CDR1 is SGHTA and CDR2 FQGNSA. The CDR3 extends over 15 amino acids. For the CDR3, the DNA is TGTGCCAGCAGCTTCCGCCAGGGTGGCAATCAGCCCCAGCATTTT. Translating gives CASSFRQGGNQPQHF.

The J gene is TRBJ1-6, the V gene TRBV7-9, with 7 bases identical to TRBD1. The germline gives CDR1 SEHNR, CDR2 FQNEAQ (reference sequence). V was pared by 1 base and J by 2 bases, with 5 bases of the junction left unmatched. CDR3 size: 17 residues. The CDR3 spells CASSLGAGQPYNSPLHF. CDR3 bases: TGTGCCAGCAGCTTAGGCGCGGGACAGCCCTATAATTCACCCCTCCACTTT. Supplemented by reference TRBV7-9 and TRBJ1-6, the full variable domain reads DTGVSQNPRHKITKRGQNVTFRCDPISEHNRLYWYRQTLGQGPEFLTYFQNEAQLEKSRLLSDRFSAERPKGSFSTLEIQRTEQGDSAMYLCASSLGAGQPYNSPLHFGNGTRLTVT.

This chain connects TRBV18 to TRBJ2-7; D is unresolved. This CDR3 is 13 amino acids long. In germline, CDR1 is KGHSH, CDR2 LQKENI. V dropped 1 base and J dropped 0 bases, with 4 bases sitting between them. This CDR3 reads CASSPRLSYEQYF. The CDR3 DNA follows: TGTGCCAGCTCACCACGACTCTCCTACGAGCAGTACTTC.

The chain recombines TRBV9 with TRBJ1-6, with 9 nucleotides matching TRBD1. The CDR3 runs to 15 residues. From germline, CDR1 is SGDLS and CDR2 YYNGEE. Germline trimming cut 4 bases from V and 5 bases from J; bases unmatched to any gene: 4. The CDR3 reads CASSPGQGNNSPLHF. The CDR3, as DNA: TGTGCCAGCAGCCCCGGACAGGGGAATAATTCACCCCTCCACTTT.

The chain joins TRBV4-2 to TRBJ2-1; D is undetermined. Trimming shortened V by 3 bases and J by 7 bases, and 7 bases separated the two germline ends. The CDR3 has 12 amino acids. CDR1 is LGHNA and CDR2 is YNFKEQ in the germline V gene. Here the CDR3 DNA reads TGTGCCAGCAGCCACAGTTTTAATGAGCAGTTCTTC. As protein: CASSHSFNEQFF.

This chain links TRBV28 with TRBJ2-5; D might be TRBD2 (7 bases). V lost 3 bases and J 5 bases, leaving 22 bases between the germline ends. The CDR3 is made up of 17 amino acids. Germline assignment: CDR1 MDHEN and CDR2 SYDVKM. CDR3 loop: CASSFPGGGGSTETQYF. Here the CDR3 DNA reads TGTGCCAGCAGTTTTCCGGGGGGAGGGGGTAGCACCGAGACCCAGTACTTC.

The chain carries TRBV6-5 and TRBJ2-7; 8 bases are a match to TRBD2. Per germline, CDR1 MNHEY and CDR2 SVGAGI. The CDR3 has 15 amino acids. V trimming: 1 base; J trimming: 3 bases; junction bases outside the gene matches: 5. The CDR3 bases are TGTGCCAGCAGTTACTTAGCGGGGAGTCTCTACGAGCAGTACTTC. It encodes CASSYLAGSLYEQYF.

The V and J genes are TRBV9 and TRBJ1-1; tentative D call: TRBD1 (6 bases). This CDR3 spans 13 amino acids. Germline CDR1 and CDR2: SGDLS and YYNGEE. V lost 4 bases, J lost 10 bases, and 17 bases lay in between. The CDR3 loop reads CASSTSGVDGAFF. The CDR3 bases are TGTGCCAGCAGCACTTCAGGGGTGGACGGAGCTTTCTTT. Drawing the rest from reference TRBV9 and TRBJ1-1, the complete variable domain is DSGVTQTPKHLITATGQRVTLRCSPRSGDLSVYWYQQSLDQGLQFLIQYYNGEERAKGNILERFSAQQFPDLHSELNLSSLELGDSALYFCASSTSGVDGAFFGQGTRLTVV.

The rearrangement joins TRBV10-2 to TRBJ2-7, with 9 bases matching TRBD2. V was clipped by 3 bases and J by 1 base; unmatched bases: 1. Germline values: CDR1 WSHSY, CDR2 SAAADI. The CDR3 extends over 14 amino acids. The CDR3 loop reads CASSEAGGSYEQYF. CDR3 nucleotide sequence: TGCGCCAGCAGTGAAGCGGGGGGTTCCTACGAGCAGTACTTC.

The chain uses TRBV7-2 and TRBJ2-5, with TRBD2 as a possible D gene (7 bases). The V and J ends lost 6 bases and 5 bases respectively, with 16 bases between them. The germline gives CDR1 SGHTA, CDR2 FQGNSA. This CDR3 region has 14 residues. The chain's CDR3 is CASSRGGFEETQYF. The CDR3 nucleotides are TGTGCCAGCAGTAGGGGGGGCTTTGAGGAGACCCAGTACTTC.

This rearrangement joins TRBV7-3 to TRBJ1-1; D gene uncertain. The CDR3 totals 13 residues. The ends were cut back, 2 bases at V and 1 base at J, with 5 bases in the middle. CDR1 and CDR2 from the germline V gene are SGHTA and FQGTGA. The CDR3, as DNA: TGTGCCAGCAGCTTATTAGAGAACACTGAAGCTTTCTTT. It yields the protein CASSLLENTEAFF.

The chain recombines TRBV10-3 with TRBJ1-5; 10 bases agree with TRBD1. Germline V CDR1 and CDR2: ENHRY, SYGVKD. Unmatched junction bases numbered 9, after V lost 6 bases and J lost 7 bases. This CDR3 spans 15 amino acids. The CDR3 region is CAISDRQGAGQPQHF. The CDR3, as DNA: TGTGCCATCAGCGACCGACAGGGGGCAGGACAGCCCCAGCATTTT.

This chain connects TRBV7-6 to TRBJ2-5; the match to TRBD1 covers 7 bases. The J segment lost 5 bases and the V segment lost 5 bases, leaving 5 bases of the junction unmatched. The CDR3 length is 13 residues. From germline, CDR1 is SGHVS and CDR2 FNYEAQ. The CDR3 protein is CASSRDRVETQYF. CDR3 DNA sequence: TGTGCCAGCAGCCGTGACAGGGTGGAGACCCAGTACTTC.

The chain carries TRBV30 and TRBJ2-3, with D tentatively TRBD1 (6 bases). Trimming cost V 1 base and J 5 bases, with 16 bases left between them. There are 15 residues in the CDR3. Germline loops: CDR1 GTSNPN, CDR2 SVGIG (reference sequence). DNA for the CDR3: TGTGCCTGGAGTGATCGGCAGGGGCTGGGAGATACGCAGTATTTT. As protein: CAWSDRQGLGDTQYF.

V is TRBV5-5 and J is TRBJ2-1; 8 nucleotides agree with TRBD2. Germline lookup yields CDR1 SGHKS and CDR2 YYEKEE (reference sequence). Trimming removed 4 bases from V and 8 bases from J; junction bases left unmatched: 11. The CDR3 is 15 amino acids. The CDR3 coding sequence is TGTGCCAGCAGCCCGCCGGGACTAGATGTCGATGAGCAGTTCTTC. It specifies CASSPPGLDVDEQFF.

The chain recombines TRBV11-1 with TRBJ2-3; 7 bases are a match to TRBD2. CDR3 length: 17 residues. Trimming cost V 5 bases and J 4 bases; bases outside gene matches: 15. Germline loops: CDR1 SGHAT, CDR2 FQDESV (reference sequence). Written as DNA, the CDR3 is TGTGCCAGCAGCCCCGCCGGAGGAGGGAGGGGATCAGATACGCAGTATTTT. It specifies CASSPAGGGRGSDTQYF.

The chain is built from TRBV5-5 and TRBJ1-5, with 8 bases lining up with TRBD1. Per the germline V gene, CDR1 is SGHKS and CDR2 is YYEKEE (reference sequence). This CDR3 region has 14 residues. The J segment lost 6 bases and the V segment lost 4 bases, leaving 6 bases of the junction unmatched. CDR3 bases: TGTGCCAGCAGCCCCGGGACAGGAATTCAGCCCCAGCATTTT. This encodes CASSPGTGIQPQHF.

This chain's CDR3 is CASSYRGGDQPQHF. The CDR3 bases are TGTGCCAGTAGTTACAGGGGGGGAGATCAGCCCCAGCATTTT. The chain recombines TRBV19 with TRBJ1-5, with TRBD1 matching over 8 bases. The CDR3 has 14 residues. Per the germline V gene, CDR1 is LNHDA and CDR2 is SQIVND (reference sequence). Unmatched junction bases numbered 5, after V lost 5 bases and J lost 5 bases.

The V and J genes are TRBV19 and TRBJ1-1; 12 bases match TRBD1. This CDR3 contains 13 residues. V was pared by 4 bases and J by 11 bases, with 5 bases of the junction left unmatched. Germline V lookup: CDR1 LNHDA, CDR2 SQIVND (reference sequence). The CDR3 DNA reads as TGTGCCAGTAGTAGACGGGACAGGGGGCCGGCTTTCTTT. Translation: CASSRRDRGPAFF.

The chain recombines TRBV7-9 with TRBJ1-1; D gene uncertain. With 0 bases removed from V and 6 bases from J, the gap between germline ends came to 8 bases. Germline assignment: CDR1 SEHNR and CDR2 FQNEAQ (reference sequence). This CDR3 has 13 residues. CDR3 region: CASSLASGSEAFF. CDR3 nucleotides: TGTGCCAGCAGCTTAGCTTCCGGTTCTGAAGCTTTCTTT.

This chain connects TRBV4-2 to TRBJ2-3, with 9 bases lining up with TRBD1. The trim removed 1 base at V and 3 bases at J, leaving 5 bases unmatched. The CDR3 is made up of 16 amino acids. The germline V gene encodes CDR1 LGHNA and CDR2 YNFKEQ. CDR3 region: CASSQAWDRETDTQYF. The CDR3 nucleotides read TGTGCCAGCAGCCAAGCTTGGGACAGGGAGACAGATACGCAGTATTTT.

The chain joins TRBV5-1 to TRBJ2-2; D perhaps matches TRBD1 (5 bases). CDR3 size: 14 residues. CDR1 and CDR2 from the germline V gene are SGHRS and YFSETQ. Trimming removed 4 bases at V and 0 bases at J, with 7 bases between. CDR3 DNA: TGCGCCAGCAGCGAGACAGCGAACACCGGGGAGCTGTTTTTT. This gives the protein CASSETANTGELFF.

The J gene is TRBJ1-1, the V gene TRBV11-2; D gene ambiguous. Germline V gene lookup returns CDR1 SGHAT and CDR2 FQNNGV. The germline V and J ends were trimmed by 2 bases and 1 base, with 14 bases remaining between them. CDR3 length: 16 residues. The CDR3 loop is CASSLPAVGRNTEAFF. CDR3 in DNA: TGTGCCAGCAGCTTACCCGCGGTGGGGAGGAACACTGAAGCTTTCTTT.

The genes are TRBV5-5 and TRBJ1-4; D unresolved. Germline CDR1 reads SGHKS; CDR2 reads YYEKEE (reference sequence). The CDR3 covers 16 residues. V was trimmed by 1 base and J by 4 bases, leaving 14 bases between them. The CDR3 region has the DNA TGTGCCAGCAGCTTGAATTTTGGGAGTGGTAATGAAAAACTGTTTTTT. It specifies CASSLNFGSGNEKLFF.

The CDR3 spells CSVSGTTNTGELFF. DNA of the CDR3: TGCAGCGTTTCAGGGACAACGAACACCGGGGAGCTGTTTTTT. The chain links TRBV29-1 to TRBJ2-2; the D gene is possibly TRBD1 (6 bases). Germline CDR1 is SQVTM and CDR2 is ANQGSEA. The germline V and J ends were trimmed by 5 bases and 0 bases, with 10 bases remaining between them. The CDR3 is 14 amino acids.

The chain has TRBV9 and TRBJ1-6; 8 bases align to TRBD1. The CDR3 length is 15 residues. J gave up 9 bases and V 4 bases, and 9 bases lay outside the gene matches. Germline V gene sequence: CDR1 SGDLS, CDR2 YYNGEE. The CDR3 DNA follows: TGTGCCAGCAGCCCGCTGGACAGGGTGGGTTCACCCCTCCACTTT. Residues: CASSPLDRVGSPLHF.

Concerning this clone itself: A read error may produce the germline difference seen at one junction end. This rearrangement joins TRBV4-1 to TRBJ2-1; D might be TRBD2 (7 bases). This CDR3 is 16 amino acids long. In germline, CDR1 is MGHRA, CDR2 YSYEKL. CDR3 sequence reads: CASSQDRGGPYNEQFF. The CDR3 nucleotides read TGTGCCAGCAGCCAAGATAGGGGGGGCCCGTACAATGAGCAGTTCTTC.

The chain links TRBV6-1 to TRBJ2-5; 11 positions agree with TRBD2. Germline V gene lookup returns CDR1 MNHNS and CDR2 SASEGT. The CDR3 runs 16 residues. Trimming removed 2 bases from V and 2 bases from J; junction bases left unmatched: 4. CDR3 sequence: CASSELAGGPQETQYF. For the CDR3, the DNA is TGTGCCAGCAGTGAACTAGCGGGGGGACCTCAAGAGACCCAGTACTTC.